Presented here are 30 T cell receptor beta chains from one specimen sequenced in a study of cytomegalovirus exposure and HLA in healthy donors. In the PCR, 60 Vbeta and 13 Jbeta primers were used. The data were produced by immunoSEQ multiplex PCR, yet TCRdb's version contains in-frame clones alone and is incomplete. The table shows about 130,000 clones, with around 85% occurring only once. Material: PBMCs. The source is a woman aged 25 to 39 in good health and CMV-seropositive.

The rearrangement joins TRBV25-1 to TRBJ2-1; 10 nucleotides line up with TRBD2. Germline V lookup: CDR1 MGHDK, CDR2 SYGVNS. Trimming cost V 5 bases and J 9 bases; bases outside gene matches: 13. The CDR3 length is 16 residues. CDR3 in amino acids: CASSSPSSGSMREQFF. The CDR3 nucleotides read TGTGCCAGCAGTTCACCTTCTAGCGGGAGCATGCGTGAGCAGTTCTTC.

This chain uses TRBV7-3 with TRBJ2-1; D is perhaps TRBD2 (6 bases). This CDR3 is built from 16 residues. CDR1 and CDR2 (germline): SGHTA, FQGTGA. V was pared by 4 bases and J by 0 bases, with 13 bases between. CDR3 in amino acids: CASSSQPTSSYNEQFF. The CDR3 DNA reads TGTGCCAGCAGCTCGCAGCCGACTAGCTCCTACAATGAGCAGTTCTTC.

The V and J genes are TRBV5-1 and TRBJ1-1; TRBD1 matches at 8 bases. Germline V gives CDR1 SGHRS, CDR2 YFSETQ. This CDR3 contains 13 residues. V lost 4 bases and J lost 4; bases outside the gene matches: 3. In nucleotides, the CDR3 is TGCGCCAGCAGCATAACAGGGGGCACTGAAGCTTTCTTT. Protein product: CASSITGGTEAFF. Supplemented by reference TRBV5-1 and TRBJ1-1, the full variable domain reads KAGVTQTPRYLIKTRGQQVTLSCSPISGHRSVSWYQQTPGQGLQFLFEYFSETQRNKGNFPGRFSGRQFSNSRSEMNVSTLELGDSALYLCASSITGGTEAFFGQGTRLTVV.

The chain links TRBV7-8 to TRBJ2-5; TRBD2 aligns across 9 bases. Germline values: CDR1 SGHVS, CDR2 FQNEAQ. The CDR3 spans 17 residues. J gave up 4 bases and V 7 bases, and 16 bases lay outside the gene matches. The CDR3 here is CASTRGGSSGATETQYF. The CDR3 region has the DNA TGTGCCAGCACCCGAGGGGGGTCTAGCGGGGCTACAGAGACCCAGTACTTC.

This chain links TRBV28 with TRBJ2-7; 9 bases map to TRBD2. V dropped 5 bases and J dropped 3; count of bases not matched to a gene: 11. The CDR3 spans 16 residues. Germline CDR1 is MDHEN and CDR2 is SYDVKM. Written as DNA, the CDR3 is TGTGCCAGCAGTACGGCGGGGGGGCCCCTAAACTACGAGCAGTACTTC. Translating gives CASSTAGGPLNYEQYF. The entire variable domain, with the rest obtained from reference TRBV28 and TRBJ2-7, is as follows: DVKVTQSSRYLVKRTGEKVFLECVQDMDHENMFWYRQDPGLGLRLIYFSYDVKMKEKGDIPEGYSVSREKKERFSLILESASTNQTSMYLCASSTAGGPLNYEQYFGPGTRLTVT.

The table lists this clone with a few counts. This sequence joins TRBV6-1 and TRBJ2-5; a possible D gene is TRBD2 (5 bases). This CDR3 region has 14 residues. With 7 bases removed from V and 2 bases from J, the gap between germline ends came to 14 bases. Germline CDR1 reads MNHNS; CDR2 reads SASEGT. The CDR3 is CASTRDLGQETQYF. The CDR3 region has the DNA TGTGCCAGCACTCGGGATTTAGGGCAAGAGACCCAGTACTTC.

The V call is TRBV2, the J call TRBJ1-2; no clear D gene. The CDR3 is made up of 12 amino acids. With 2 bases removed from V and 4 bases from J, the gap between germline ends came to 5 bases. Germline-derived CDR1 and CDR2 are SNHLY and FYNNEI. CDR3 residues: CASSESGYGYTF. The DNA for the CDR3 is TGTGCCAGCAGTGAATCGGGCTATGGCTACACCTTC. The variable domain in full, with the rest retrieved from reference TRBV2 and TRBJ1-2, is EPEVTQTPSHQVTQMGQEVILRCVPISNHLYFYWYRQILGQKVEFLVSFYNNEISEKSEIFDDQFSVERPDGSNFTLKIRSTKLEDSAMYFCASSESGYGYTFGSGTRLTVV.

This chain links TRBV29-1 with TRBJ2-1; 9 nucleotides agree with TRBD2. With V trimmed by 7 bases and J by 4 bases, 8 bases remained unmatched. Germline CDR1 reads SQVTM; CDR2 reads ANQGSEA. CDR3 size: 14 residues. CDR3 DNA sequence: TGCAGCGCTTTGGCGGGGGGGCTATACAATGAGCAGTTCTTC. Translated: CSALAGGLYNEQFF.

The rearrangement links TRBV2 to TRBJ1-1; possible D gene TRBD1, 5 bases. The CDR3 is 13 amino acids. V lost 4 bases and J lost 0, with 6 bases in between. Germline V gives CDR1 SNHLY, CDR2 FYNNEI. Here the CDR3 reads CASSGGVNTEAFF. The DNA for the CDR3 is TGTGCCAGCAGTGGGGGGGTGAACACTGAAGCTTTCTTT.

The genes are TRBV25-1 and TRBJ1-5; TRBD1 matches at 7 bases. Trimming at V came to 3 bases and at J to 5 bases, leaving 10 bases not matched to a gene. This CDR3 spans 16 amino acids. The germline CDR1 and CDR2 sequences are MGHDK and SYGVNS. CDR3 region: CASSDRDQGVDQPQHF. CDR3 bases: TGTGCCAGCAGTGATCGGGACCAGGGGGTGGATCAGCCCCAGCATTTT.

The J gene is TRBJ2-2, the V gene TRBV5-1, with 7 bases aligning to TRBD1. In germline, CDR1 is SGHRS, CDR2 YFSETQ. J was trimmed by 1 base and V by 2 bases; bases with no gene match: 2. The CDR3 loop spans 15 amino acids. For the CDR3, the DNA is TGCGCCAGCAGCTTAGGACAGGTGAACACCGGGGAGCTGTTTTTT. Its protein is CASSLGQVNTGELFF.

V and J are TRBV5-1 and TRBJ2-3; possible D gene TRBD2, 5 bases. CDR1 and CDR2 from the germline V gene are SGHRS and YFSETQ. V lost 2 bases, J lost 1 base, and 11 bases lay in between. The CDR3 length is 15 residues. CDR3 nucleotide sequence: TGCGCCAGCAGCTTCCAGGACTCGGGCACAGATACGCAGTATTTT. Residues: CASSFQDSGTDTQYF.

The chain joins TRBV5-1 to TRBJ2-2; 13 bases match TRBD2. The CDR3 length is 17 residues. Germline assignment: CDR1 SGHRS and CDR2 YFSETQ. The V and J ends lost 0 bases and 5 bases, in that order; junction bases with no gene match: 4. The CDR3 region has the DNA TGCGCCAGCAGCTTGGGCAGGACTAGCGGGAGAACCGGGGAGCTGTTTTTT. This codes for CASSLGRTSGRTGELFF. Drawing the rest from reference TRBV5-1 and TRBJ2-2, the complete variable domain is KAGVTQTPRYLIKTRGQQVTLSCSPISGHRSVSWYQQTPGQGLQFLFEYFSETQRNKGNFPGRFSGRQFSNSRSEMNVSTLELGDSALYLCASSLGRTSGRTGELFFGEGSRLTVL.

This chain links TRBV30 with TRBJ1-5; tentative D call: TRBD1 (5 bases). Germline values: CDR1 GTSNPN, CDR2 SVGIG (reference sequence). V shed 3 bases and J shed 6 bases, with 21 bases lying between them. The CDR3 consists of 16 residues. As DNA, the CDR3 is TGTGCCTGGAGCCCCGGGGGGTCTCCCGGGGCTCAGCCCCAGCATTTT. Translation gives CAWSPGGSPGAQPQHF.

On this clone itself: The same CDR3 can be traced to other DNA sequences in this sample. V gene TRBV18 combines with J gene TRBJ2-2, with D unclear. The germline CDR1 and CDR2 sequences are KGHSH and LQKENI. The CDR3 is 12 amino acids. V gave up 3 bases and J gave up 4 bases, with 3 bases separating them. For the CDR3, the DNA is TGTGCCAGCTCACCCCGCACCGGGGAGCTGTTTTTT. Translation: CASSPRTGELFF.

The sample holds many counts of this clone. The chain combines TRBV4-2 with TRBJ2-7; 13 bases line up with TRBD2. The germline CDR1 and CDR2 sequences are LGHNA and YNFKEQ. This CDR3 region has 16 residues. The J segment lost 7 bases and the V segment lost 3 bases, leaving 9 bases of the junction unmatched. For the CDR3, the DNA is TGTGCCAGCAGCCAGGACGCCGGGACTAGCGGGATTGAGCAGTACTTC. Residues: CASSQDAGTSGIEQYF.

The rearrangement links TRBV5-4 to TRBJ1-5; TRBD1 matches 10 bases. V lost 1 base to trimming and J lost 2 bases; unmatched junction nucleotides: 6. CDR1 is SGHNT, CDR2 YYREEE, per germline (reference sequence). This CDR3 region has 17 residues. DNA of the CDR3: TGTGCCAGCAGCTTGATGGGACAGGGGTATGGCAATCAGCCCCAGCATTTT. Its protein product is CASSLMGQGYGNQPQHF.

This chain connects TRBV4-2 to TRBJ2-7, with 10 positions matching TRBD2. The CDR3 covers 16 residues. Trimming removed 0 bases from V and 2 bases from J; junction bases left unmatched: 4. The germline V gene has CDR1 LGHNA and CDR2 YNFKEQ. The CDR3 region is CASSQEVAGGTYEQYF. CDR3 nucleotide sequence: TGTGCCAGCAGCCAAGAGGTAGCGGGAGGTACCTACGAGCAGTACTTC.

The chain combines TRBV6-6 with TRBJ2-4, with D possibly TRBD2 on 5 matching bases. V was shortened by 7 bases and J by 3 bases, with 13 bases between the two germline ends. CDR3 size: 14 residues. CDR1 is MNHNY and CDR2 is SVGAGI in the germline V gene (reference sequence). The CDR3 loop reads CASNDSGNKNIQYF. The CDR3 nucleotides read TGTGCCAGCAACGACTCGGGGAACAAAAACATTCAGTACTTC.

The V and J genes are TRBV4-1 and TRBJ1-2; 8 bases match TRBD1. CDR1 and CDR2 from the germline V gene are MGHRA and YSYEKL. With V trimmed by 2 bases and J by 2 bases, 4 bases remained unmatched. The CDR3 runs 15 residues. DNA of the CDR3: TGCGCCAGCAGCCAAAGTGGACAGGGAAACTATGGCTACACCTTC. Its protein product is CASSQSGQGNYGYTF.

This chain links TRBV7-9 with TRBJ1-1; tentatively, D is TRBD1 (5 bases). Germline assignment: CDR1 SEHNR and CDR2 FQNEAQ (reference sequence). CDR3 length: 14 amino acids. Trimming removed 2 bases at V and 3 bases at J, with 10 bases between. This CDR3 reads CASSLQGRDTEAFF. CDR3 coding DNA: TGTGCCAGCAGCTTACAGGGCAGAGACACTGAAGCTTTCTTT. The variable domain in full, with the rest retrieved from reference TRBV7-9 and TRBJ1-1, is DTGVSQNPRHKITKRGQNVTFRCDPISEHNRLYWYRQTLGQGPEFLTYFQNEAQLEKSRLLSDRFSAERPKGSFSTLEIQRTEQGDSAMYLCASSLQGRDTEAFFGQGTRLTVV.

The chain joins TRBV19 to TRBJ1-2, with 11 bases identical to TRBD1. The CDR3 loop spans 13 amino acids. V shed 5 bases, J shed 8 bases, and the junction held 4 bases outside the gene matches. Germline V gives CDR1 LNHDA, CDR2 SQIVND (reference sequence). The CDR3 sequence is CASSVGQGGGYTF. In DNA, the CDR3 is TGTGCCAGTAGTGTGGGACAGGGGGGCGGCTACACCTTC.

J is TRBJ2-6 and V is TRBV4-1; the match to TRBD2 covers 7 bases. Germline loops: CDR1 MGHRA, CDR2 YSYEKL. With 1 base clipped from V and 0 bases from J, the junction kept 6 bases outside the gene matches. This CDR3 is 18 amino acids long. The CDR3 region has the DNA TGCGCCAGCAGCCAAGTATTAGCGGGTAACTCTGGGGCCAACGTCCTGACTTTC. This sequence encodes CASSQVLAGNSGANVLTF.

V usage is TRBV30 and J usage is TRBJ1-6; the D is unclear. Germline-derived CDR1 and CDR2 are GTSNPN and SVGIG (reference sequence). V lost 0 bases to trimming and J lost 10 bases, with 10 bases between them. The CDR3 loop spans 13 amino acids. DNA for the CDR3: TGTGCCTGGAGTGTTGCTGGAGCGTCACCCCTCCACTTT. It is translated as CAWSVAGASPLHF.

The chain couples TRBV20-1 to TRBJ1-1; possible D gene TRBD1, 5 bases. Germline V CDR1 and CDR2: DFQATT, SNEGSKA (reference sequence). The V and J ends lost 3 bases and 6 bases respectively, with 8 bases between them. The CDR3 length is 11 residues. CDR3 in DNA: TGCAGTGCTAGGGGCAGGGCTGAAGCTTTCTTT. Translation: CSARGRAEAFF.

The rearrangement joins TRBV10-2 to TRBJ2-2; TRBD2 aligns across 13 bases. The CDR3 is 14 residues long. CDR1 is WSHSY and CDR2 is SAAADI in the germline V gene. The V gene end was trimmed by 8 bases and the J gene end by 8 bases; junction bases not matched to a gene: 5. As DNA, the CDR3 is TGCGCCAGCGGGACTAGCGGGGCCAGGGGGGAGCTGTTTTTT. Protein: CASGTSGARGELFF.

CDR3 in DNA: TGTGCCAGCAGCTTCCGGGACAGGGGCTATGGCTACACCTTC. It translates to CASSFRDRGYGYTF. This rearrangement joins TRBV9 to TRBJ1-2; 10 bases agree with TRBD1. J lost 4 bases, V lost 4 bases, and 4 bases had no gene match. Germline CDR1 reads SGDLS; CDR2 reads YYNGEE. There are 14 residues in the CDR3. The full variable domain, its missing parts supplied by reference TRBV9 and TRBJ1-2, is DSGVTQTPKHLITATGQRVTLRCSPRSGDLSVYWYQQSLDQGLQFLIQYYNGEERAKGNILERFSAQQFPDLHSELNLSSLELGDSALYFCASSFRDRGYGYTFGSGTRLTVV.

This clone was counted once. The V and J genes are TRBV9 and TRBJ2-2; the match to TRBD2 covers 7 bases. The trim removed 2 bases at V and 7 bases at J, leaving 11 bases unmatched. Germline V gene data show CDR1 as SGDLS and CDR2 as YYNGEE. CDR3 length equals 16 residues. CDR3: CASSVLAEGPYGELFF. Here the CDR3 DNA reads TGTGCCAGCAGCGTCCTAGCGGAGGGGCCGTACGGGGAGCTGTTTTTT.

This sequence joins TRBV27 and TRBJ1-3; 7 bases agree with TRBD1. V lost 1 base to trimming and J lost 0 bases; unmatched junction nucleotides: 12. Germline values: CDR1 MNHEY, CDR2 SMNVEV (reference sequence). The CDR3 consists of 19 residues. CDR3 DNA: TGTGCCAGCAGTTTATTGGGCCACATGACAGGGCGCTCTGGAAACACCATATATTTT. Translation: CASSLLGHMTGRSGNTIYF.

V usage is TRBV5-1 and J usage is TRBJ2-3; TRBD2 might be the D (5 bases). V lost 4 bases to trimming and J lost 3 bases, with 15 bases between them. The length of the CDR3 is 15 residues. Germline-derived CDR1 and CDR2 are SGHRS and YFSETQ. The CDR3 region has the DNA TGCGCCAGCAGCCCTCGGGGAGACGGTACAGATACGCAGTATTTT. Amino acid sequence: CASSPRGDGTDTQYF.